The following is a TCR beta chain sequence with its context. Trimming left V 5 bases short and J 8 bases short, with 18 bases between. Germline loops: CDR1 SGHTA, CDR2 FQGNSA. The length of the CDR3 is 14 residues. Clones were read by immunoSEQ multiplex PCR, and TCRdb kept only the in-frame ones, dropping some. The table records roughly 410,000 clones, around nine tenths of them present only once. This sample was taken from a study of blood T cell repertoires in COVID-19. Study information: Acute-phase and convalescent COVID-19 samples originated in the United States, Italy and Spain. PBMCs, B-cell-depleted T cells, or T cells provided the cDNA or gDNA that made up the material.

The clonotype was recovered from a woman in her thirties or forties with COVID-19, enrolled during active disease. The sequenced sample consisted of peripheral blood. The chain has TRBV7-2 and TRBJ1-1; no reliable D call. The CDR3: CASSRPGGPGEAFF. The DNA of the CDR3 is TGTGCCAGCAGCCGCCCGGGAGGACCTGGAGAAGCTTTCTTT.